These 18 T cell receptor beta chains came from one sample sequenced in a study of cytomegalovirus exposure and HLA in healthy donors. Clones were sequenced by immunoSEQ multiplex PCR, and TCRdb holds only the in-frame ones, with some missing. The table includes over 200,000 clones, around 90% detected once. Sequencing was done on a sample of PBMCs. Every receptor here comes from a woman in her 30s in good health and CMV-seronegative.

The chain has TRBV28 and TRBJ2-7, with 12 positions matching TRBD2. CDR3 length equals 14 residues. The germline CDR1 and CDR2 sequences are MDHEN and SYDVKM. V trimming: 6 bases; J trimming: 2 bases; junction bases outside the gene matches: 2. The CDR3 DNA reads as TGTGCCAGCAGGGGACTAGCGGGCCCCTACGAGCAGTACTTC. Protein sequence: CASRGLAGPYEQYF.

This chain links TRBV7-6 with TRBJ1-5; D uncertain. CDR1 SGHVS and CDR2 FNYEAQ come from the germline V gene. The CDR3 has 15 residues. Trimming took off 1 base at V and 0 bases at J, with 7 bases between the two ends. Here the CDR3 reads CASSLDPNSNQPQHF. The CDR3 DNA is TGTGCCAGCAGCTTAGACCCTAATAGCAATCAGCCCCAGCATTTT. The variable domain in full, completed from reference TRBV7-6 and TRBJ1-5, reads GAGVSQSPRYKVTKRGQDVALRCDPISGHVSLYWYRQALGQGPEFLTYFNYEAQQDKSGLPNDRFSAERPEGSISTLTIQRTEQRDSAMYRCASSLDPNSNQPQHFGDGTRLSIL.

The rearrangement joins TRBV7-6 to TRBJ2-3, with 9 bases matching TRBD1. J gave up 3 bases and V 2 bases, and 6 bases lay outside the gene matches. CDR1 SGHVS and CDR2 FNYEAQ come from the germline V gene. This CDR3 spans 16 amino acids. CDR3: CASSLSHRGLTDTQYF. The CDR3 nucleotides read TGTGCCAGCAGCTTATCCCACAGGGGGCTAACAGATACGCAGTATTTT. The full variable domain, rest sourced from reference TRBV7-6 and TRBJ2-3, is GAGVSQSPRYKVTKRGQDVALRCDPISGHVSLYWYRQALGQGPEFLTYFNYEAQQDKSGLPNDRFSAERPEGSISTLTIQRTEQRDSAMYRCASSLSHRGLTDTQYFGPGTRLTVL.

This chain uses TRBV7-6 with TRBJ2-2; TRBD2 aligns across 7 bases. Germline V gene lookup returns CDR1 SGHVS and CDR2 FNYEAQ. The CDR3 extends over 16 amino acids. V was pared by 1 base and J by 2 bases, with 4 bases of the junction left unmatched. CDR3 bases: TGTGCCAGCAGCTTAGTTGCTAGCGGTAACACCGGGGAGCTGTTTTTT. Its protein product is CASSLVASGNTGELFF.

The CDR3 region is CASSLPGGEKLFF. The CDR3 bases are TGTGCCAGCAGTTTACCCGGGGGTGAAAAACTGTTTTTT. This chain uses TRBV28 with TRBJ1-4; weak D call: TRBD1 (5 bases). Looked up from germline, CDR1 is MDHEN and CDR2 is SYDVKM. This CDR3 contains 13 residues. V was cut by 2 bases and J by 7 bases, with 8 bases left in between.

The chain employs TRBV19 and TRBJ2-5; 8 nucleotides align to TRBD2. Germline V gene sequence: CDR1 LNHDA, CDR2 SQIVND (reference sequence). After removal of 5 bases from V and 4 bases from J, the junction contained 3 bases not matched to a gene. The CDR3 has 13 amino acids. The CDR3 here is CASSRGGGETQYF. In nucleotides, the CDR3 is TGTGCCAGTAGTCGGGGGGGAGGAGAGACCCAGTACTTC. Combining the CDR3 with reference TRBV19 and TRBJ2-5 gives the whole variable domain DGGITQSPKYLFRKEGQNVTLSCEQNLNHDAMYWYRQDPGQGLRLIYYSQIVNDFQKGDIAEGYSVSREKKESFPLTVTSAQKNPTAFYLCASSRGGGETQYFGPGTRLLVL.

The chain is built from TRBV6-1 and TRBJ2-7, with D possibly matching TRBD2 (6 bases). The CDR3 has 15 residues. Between the trimmed V and J ends, which lost 0 bases and 4 bases, there was a span of 13 bases. Per germline, CDR1 MNHNS and CDR2 SASEGT. CDR3 nucleotides: TGTGCCAGCAGTGAAGCGGAGGGGCGGGTTTACGAGCAGTACTTC. Encoded protein: CASSEAEGRVYEQYF.

This chain links TRBV9 with TRBJ1-2; perhaps TRBD1 as D (5 bases). Trimming pared 0 bases from V and 9 bases from J, leaving 18 bases between. The CDR3 sequence is 15 residues long. Germline V lookup: CDR1 SGDLS, CDR2 YYNGEE. DNA of the CDR3: TGTGCCAGCAGCGTAGCTCTGGTTGGGACTAATAGCTACACCTTC. It codes for CASSVALVGTNSYTF.

The rearrangement joins TRBV7-2 to TRBJ1-2; D not resolved. Germline CDR1 is SGHTA and CDR2 is FQGNSA. Trimming removed 6 bases from V and 10 bases from J, with 12 bases in between. The CDR3 is made up of 11 amino acids. The chain's CDR3 is CASRTGRDYTF. The CDR3 bases are TGTGCCAGCAGGACCGGTCGCGACTACACCTTC.

This chain connects TRBV2 to TRBJ2-7; D is perhaps TRBD2 (5 bases). CDR3 length: 14 amino acids. CDR1 and CDR2 (germline): SNHLY, FYNNEI. Trimming shortened V by 2 bases and J by 6 bases, and 14 bases separated the two germline ends. The CDR3, as DNA: TGTGCCAGCAGTGAATTGTCTAGCATCCGCGAGCAGTACTTC. This gives the protein CASSELSSIREQYF. The full variable domain, rest sourced from reference TRBV2 and TRBJ2-7, is EPEVTQTPSHQVTQMGQEVILRCVPISNHLYFYWYRQILGQKVEFLVSFYNNEISEKSEIFDDQFSVERPDGSNFTLKIRSTKLEDSAMYFCASSELSSIREQYFGPGTRLTVT.

The chain joins TRBV6-5 to TRBJ1-2; the D is unclear. The CDR3 runs to 16 residues. Trimming shortened V by 0 bases and J by 3 bases, and 14 bases separated the two germline ends. Germline assignment: CDR1 MNHEY and CDR2 SVGAGI. In DNA, the CDR3 is TGTGCCAGCAGTTACTCCAAGGTCGTACAGTACTATGGCTACACCTTC. Amino acids: CASSYSKVVQYYGYTF.

This chain connects TRBV10-3 to TRBJ1-4; D is perhaps TRBD1 (6 bases). The CDR3 is 13 amino acids. Trimming left V 8 bases short and J 7 bases short, with 14 bases between. Germline V gene data show CDR1 as ENHRY and CDR2 as SYGVKD. The CDR3 coding sequence is TGTGCCATCCGTGCCCAGGGGCCTGAAAAACTGTTTTTT. Amino acid sequence: CAIRAQGPEKLFF.

V and J are TRBV28 and TRBJ2-3; TRBD2 matches 7 bases. This CDR3 is built from 15 residues. The junction had 12 bases not matched to a gene; V was cut back by 5 bases and J by 7 bases. Germline CDR1 reads MDHEN; CDR2 reads SYDVKM. In DNA, the CDR3 is TGTGCCAGCAGTCAAGTGGGGCGGGAGTTCTATACGCAGTATTTT. Amino acids: CASSQVGREFYTQYF.

The V call is TRBV7-8, the J call TRBJ2-7; D is perhaps TRBD1 (6 bases). V lost 1 base and J lost 0, with 13 bases in between. CDR1 SGHVS and CDR2 FQNEAQ come from the germline V gene. The CDR3 is 16 amino acids. CDR3 in amino acids: CASSLVPGQSSYEQYF. In nucleotides, the CDR3 is TGTGCCAGCAGCTTAGTACCTGGACAGAGCTCCTACGAGCAGTACTTC.

The rearrangement links TRBV11-2 to TRBJ2-7; possibly TRBD1 for D (6 bases). Trimming pared 2 bases from V and 3 bases from J, leaving 14 bases between. Germline loops: CDR1 SGHAT, CDR2 FQNNGV. The CDR3 consists of 15 residues. The CDR3 loop reads CASSLISQGLYEQYF. CDR3 coding DNA: TGTGCCAGCAGCTTAATTTCGCAGGGGCTCTACGAGCAGTACTTC.

The chain is built from TRBV19 and TRBJ2-7, with 9 bases identical to TRBD1. V shed 1 base, J shed 4 bases, and the junction held 8 bases outside the gene matches. Germline assignment: CDR1 LNHDA and CDR2 SQIVND (reference sequence). The CDR3 has 16 residues. As DNA, the CDR3 is TGTGCCAGTAGTATAGGCCCACAGGGGGCGTTTTACGAGCAGTACTTC. The encoded protein is CASSIGPQGAFYEQYF.

The chain joins TRBV7-3 to TRBJ2-5, with D unresolved. CDR3 size: 13 residues. V was cut by 1 base and J by 5 bases, with 8 bases left in between. Germline CDR1 reads SGHTA; CDR2 reads FQGTGA. The CDR3 nucleotides are TGTGCCAGCAGCTTAAACCGTGGGGAGACCCAGTACTTC. It translates to CASSLNRGETQYF.

The genes are TRBV6-1 and TRBJ2-7; D ambiguous. This CDR3 spans 12 amino acids. V lost 2 bases and J 4 bases, leaving 6 bases between the germline ends. CDR1 is MNHNS, CDR2 SASEGT, per germline. CDR3 in amino acids: CASSEPRYEQYF. The CDR3 coding sequence is TGTGCCAGCAGTGAACCCAGATACGAGCAGTACTTC.